This T cell receptor (beta chain) was identified during a study of blood T cell repertoires in COVID-19. About the study: Specimens from acute and convalescent COVID-19 originated in the United States, Italy and Spain. PBMCs, B-cell-depleted T cells, or T cells were the source of the cDNA or gDNA that made up the material.

In the authors' methods: Estimation of nucleated cell counts was performed using reference gene primer amplification. Profiled with immunoSEQ multiplex PCR; TCRdb holds only in-frame clones, not every one. That table supplies the V and J calls and clone size; D and trimming were determined from the DNA. The sample lists about 76,000 clones; under 85% were seen once. This clone was picked up a small number of times. The CDR3 totals 12 residues. V lost 4 bases and J lost 8, with 11 bases in between. The germline gives CDR1 LGHDT, CDR2 YNNKEL (reference sequence). The rearrangement joins TRBV3-1 (or the pseudogene TRBV3-2) to TRBJ1-1; D not resolved. What was sequenced was peripheral blood. This TCR derives from a man aged 70 or older with acute or convalescent COVID-19. The CDR3 is CASSLMGTEAFF. As DNA, the CDR3 is TGTGCCAGCAGCCTAATGGGCACGGAAGCTTTCTTT.